This T cell receptor (beta chain) was sequenced in a study of blood T cells in healthy people across ages (dated by TCRdb to the mid-2010s). Describing the broader study: Template switching captured roughly one uniquely barcoded TCR beta cDNA molecule per two T cells in model experiments. To track age-related changes in TCR beta repertoire diversity, the study relied on deep sequencing normalized with unique cDNA molecular identifiers. Donors were grouped into four age groups: young (average roughly 16 years), middle-aged (around 39), aged (around 60) and long-lived (just over 80). To avoid experimental bias, donors of different ages were spread randomly across the sequencing lanes. The study analyzed two additional independent replicas of 1 million unique cDNA reads from the same blood draw for two donors, one aged 18 to 29 and one aged 80 or older. The research as a whole found: As age increased, observed TCR beta diversity per million T cells dropped in a roughly linear way, and a significant reduction was already evident by age about 36. The percentage of naive T cells measured by flow cytometry correlated strongly with observed TCR beta diversity. Compared with the aged group, more naive CD4+ T cells, fewer expanded clones and increased TCR diversity were shown by the long-lived group, suggesting age selection. Estimates of total diversity based on one million sequenced T cells were regarded as lower bounds and as underestimates. Because profiling used bulk unsorted PBMCs, naive and antigen-experienced compartments could not be compared conclusively. Because the CMV infection status of the donors was unknown, age-related changes in expanded clonotypes may potentially have been confounded.

Library preparation employed 5' RACE. Sequencing relied on an Illumina HiSeq 2500. A second PCR of roughly 7 to 11 cycles was performed with a sample-barcoded 5' primer and a J-beta primer mix. A unique molecular identifier was introduced onto each TCR beta cDNA molecule by a template-switch 5' adaptor carrying 12 random nucleotides. Each sample yielded at least 3 million CDR3-containing paired-end reads. All of the RNA was converted into first-strand cDNA using the Mint cDNA synthesis kit, with a TRBC-specific oligonucleotide serving as the primer. Following uracil-DNA glycosylase treatment, all cDNA underwent a first 18-cycle PCR with the universal primers M1SS and BC2_uni_R. From the authors' description of their analysis: For normalization, 1 million high-quality reads were randomly selected from each sample, with every read carrying a distinct molecular identifier. Instead of being binned into consensus sequences, reads with shared molecular identifiers were discarded. MiTCR, with a Q25 quality threshold and the strictest error-elimination algorithm, was used for CDR3 identification, clonotype clustering and error correction. A nonparametric unseen species model using Euler transformation provided a lower-bound estimate of total TCR beta diversity. Using fastp trimming at Q25 and MiXCR clonotype assembly, TCRdb reanalyzed the public sequencing data and kept in-frame beta chains. Rows with a matching CDR3 protein are joined into one entry that keeps the most common DNA and genes. TCRdb's processing, not the authors' own work, is the source of the V and J calls. The sample contains about 650,000 distinct CDR3 sequences, about 30% of them found a single time. Approximately 15% of the sample goes to the ten largest clones.

Systemically healthy Caucasian individuals from Russia, 39 in total and aged roughly 6 to 100 years, were included as donors. About 10 milliliters of peripheral blood were drawn from each donor into EDTA-treated Vacutainer tubes. Ficoll-Paque density-gradient centrifugation was used to isolate PBMCs, with at least 6.5 million per sample. Total RNA was extracted from PBMCs with Trizol reagent, with at least 5.5 micrograms obtained per sample. For every donor, flow cytometry on a PBMC aliquot measured the percentage of naive CD45RAhigh/CD27high T cells. This clonotype was picked up many times. The specificity of this receptor is unknown. No base quality information exists; no much larger clone differs at one position. The CDR3 has 16 amino acids, counting the end cysteine and phenylalanine. The entry retains the CDR3 DNA only, 48 bases that are in frame from base 1. V loses 0 bases at its end and J loses 4 bases; junction bases beyond the gene matches: 7. Via the germline V gene, CDR1 is LGHNA and CDR2 YNFKEQ.

The sequenced sample consisted of blood. The rearranged segments are TRBV4-2 and TRBJ2-5, and 8 bases in between align with TRBD1. The clonotype originates from a woman of 80 years or more in good health. Donor details come from another sample of the same person, matched by shared clones. The sequence in DNA is TGTGCCAGCAGCCAAGATTTAGGACAGGGAGGAGAGACCCAGTACTTC. Its amino acids are CASSQDLGQGGETQYF.